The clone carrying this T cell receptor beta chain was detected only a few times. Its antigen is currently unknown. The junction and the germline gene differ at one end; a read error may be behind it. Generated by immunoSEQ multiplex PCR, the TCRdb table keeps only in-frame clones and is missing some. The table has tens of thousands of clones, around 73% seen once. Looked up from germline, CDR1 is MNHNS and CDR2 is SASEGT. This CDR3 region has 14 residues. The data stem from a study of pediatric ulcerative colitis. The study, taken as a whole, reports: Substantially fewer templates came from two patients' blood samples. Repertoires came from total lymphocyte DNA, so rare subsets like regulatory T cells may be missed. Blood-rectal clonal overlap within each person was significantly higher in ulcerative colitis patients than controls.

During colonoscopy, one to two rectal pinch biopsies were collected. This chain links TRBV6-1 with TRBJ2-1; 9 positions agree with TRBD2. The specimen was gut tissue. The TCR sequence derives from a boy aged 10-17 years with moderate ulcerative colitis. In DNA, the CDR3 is TGTGCCAGCAGAGAAGCGGGAGGCCCTAGGGGGCAGTTCTTC. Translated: CASREAGGPRGQFF.